One and the same sample provided the 19 T cell receptor beta chains below, sequenced in a study of T cells in localized non-small cell lung cancer. Assay: immunoSEQ multiplex PCR; the TCRdb copy retains only in-frame clones and omits some. The table lists roughly 30,000 clones, about 89% of them singletons. The sequenced sample was peripheral blood, obtained before any cancer treatment. Every receptor here comes from a female donor of 60 years or more with stage I lung adenocarcinoma.

The V gene is TRBV28, the J gene TRBJ2-5; D may be TRBD2 (6 bases). There are 16 residues in the CDR3. Trimming took off 6 bases at V and 5 bases at J, with 22 bases between the two ends. In germline, CDR1 is MDHEN, CDR2 SYDVKM. The CDR3 here is CASSRGVGRGSETQYF. The CDR3 nucleotides read TGTGCCAGCAGCCGCGGGGTGGGGCGGGGTTCGGAGACCCAGTACTTC.

The J gene is TRBJ1-2, the V gene TRBV19; D not resolved. Trimming removed 6 bases from V and 3 bases from J, with 11 bases in between. This CDR3 has 13 residues. From germline, CDR1 is LNHDA and CDR2 SQIVND (reference sequence). The CDR3 coding sequence is TGTGCCAGTAGCCCTGGGATCTACTATGGCTACACCTTC. Protein product: CASSPGIYYGYTF.

The CDR3 DNA reads as TGTGCCAGCAGCTACGGACCGGGACAGGGGCCGGCAGATACGCAGTATTTT. This encodes CASSYGPGQGPADTQYF. The gene calls are TRBV28 and TRBJ2-3; 10 bases align to TRBD1. The CDR3 has 17 amino acids. The ends lost 6 bases at V and 4 bases at J; junction bases unmatched: 13. Germline values: CDR1 MDHEN, CDR2 SYDVKM.

In this sample, this clone turned up once. The rearrangement uses TRBV5-1 and TRBJ2-7; perhaps TRBD2 as D (6 bases). The CDR3 runs to 15 residues. V was shortened by 4 bases and J by 3 bases, with 17 bases between the two germline ends. Germline V gene sequence: CDR1 SGHRS, CDR2 YFSETQ. CDR3 protein: CASSRGGSGSYEQYF. The CDR3 coding sequence is TGCGCCAGCAGCCGTGGGGGATCCGGGAGCTACGAGCAGTACTTC.

The gene calls are TRBV6-1 and TRBJ2-3, with TRBD2 matching over 11 bases. The V gene's germline CDR1 is MNHNS and CDR2 SASEGT. V gave up 3 bases and J gave up 7 bases; unmatched junction bases: 6. This CDR3 is built from 15 residues. In DNA, the CDR3 is TGTGCCAGCAGTGATATAGCGGGAGGGCCACATACGCAGTATTTT. It translates to CASSDIAGGPHTQYF.

The chain links TRBV18 to TRBJ2-1; maybe TRBD2 (6 bases). CDR3 length: 20 amino acids. Germline loops: CDR1 KGHSH, CDR2 LQKENI. V dropped 2 bases and J dropped 1 base, with 24 bases sitting between them. This chain's CDR3 is CASSPSVGLLSSRSYNEQFF. CDR3 DNA: TGTGCCAGCTCACCATCCGTGGGACTCCTATCATCACGATCCTACAATGAGCAGTTCTTC.

There are a few counts of this clone. The chain joins TRBV5-1 to TRBJ2-6, with 7 bases matching TRBD1. Germline CDR1 is SGHRS and CDR2 is YFSETQ. V was clipped by 4 bases and J by 0 bases; unmatched bases: 7. The CDR3 contains 17 residues. CDR3 protein: CASSAGTVSSGANVLTF. CDR3 coding DNA: TGCGCCAGCAGCGCCGGGACAGTAAGCTCTGGGGCCAACGTCCTGACTTTC.

This clone showed up just a few times. J is TRBJ2-2 and V is TRBV5-4, with 13 positions matching TRBD2. The CDR3 has 15 amino acids. The germline CDR1 and CDR2 sequences are SGHNT and YYREEE (reference sequence). The junction had 1 base not matched to a gene; V was cut back by 5 bases and J by 3 bases. This CDR3 is CASRGLAGDTGELFF. The CDR3 DNA is TGTGCCAGCAGAGGACTAGCGGGGGACACCGGGGAGCTGTTTTTT.

The table lists this clone with a count of one. The rearrangement uses TRBV27 and TRBJ2-7, with 11 bases that match TRBD1. This CDR3 comprises 15 residues. V gave up 5 bases and J gave up 1 base; unmatched junction bases: 4. Germline CDR1 is MNHEY and CDR2 is SMNVEV (reference sequence). CDR3 sequence reads: CASSIGTGGSYEQYF. For the CDR3, the DNA is TGTGCCAGCAGTATAGGGACAGGGGGGTCCTACGAGCAGTACTTC.

V usage is TRBV19 and J usage is TRBJ2-2, with D perhaps TRBD1 or TRBD2 (5 bases each). Trimming removed 3 bases at V and 7 bases at J, with 6 bases between. Germline V lookup: CDR1 LNHDA, CDR2 SQIVND (reference sequence). This CDR3 region has 12 residues. CDR3 sequence reads: CASSMGVGELFF. In DNA form, the CDR3 reads TGTGCCAGTAGTATGGGGGTCGGGGAGCTGTTTTTT.

The V call is TRBV30, the J call TRBJ1-2, with 11 bases that match TRBD1. Germline CDR1 GTSNPN, CDR2 SVGIG (reference sequence). This CDR3 is 18 amino acids long. The V gene end was trimmed by 3 bases and the J gene end by 0 bases; junction bases not matched to a gene: 12. The CDR3 DNA follows: TGTGCCTGGAGGCGTCCGGGACAGGGGGTTGGGGCTAACTATGGCTACACCTTC. Translating gives CAWRRPGQGVGANYGYTF.

CDR3: CASSPGSLYNEQFF. DNA of the CDR3: TGTGCCAGCAGCCCCGGGAGTCTTTACAATGAGCAGTTCTTC. The chain has TRBV27 and TRBJ2-1; TRBD2 might be the D (6 bases). There are 14 residues in the CDR3. CDR1 and CDR2 from the germline V gene are MNHEY and SMNVEV (reference sequence). Deletions cut 6 bases from V and 4 bases from J, with 13 bases between.

This sequence joins TRBV19 and TRBJ1-5, with 7 bases fitting TRBD1. This CDR3 has 14 residues. Trimming cost V 6 bases and J 7 bases; bases outside gene matches: 9. CDR1 is LNHDA and CDR2 is SQIVND in the germline V gene (reference sequence). The CDR3 spells CASSWDSVRQPQHF. The DNA for the CDR3 is TGTGCCAGTAGCTGGGACAGCGTCCGACAGCCCCAGCATTTT.

This chain joins TRBV28 and TRBJ2-7; maybe TRBD1 (6 bases). V gave up 4 bases and J gave up 0 bases, with 10 bases separating them. From germline, CDR1 is MDHEN and CDR2 SYDVKM. The CDR3 is made up of 14 amino acids. The CDR3 spells CASSSPGDSYEQYF. The CDR3 DNA is TGTGCCAGCAGTTCGCCAGGGGACTCCTACGAGCAGTACTTC.

This chain links TRBV7-2 with TRBJ2-3, with TRBD1 as a possible D gene (5 bases). Trimming shortened V by 2 bases and J by 3 bases, and 9 bases separated the two germline ends. From germline, CDR1 is SGHTA and CDR2 FQGNSA. The CDR3 runs 14 residues. The CDR3 nucleotides are TGTGCCAGCAGCTTAAGGGGCCCGACAGATACGCAGTATTTT. Its translation: CASSLRGPTDTQYF.

The chain uses TRBV7-9 and TRBJ1-1, with TRBD1 as a possible D gene (5 bases). Germline CDR1 is SEHNR and CDR2 is FQNEAQ (reference sequence). V was trimmed by 3 bases and J by 0 bases, leaving 8 bases between them. The CDR3 runs 14 residues. DNA of the CDR3: TGTGCCAGCAGCTTGGGGACCCTGAACACTGAAGCTTTCTTT. It codes for CASSLGTLNTEAFF.

This chain joins TRBV6-5 and TRBJ2-7, with TRBD2 as a possible D gene (6 bases). Germline loops: CDR1 MNHEY, CDR2 SVGAGI. This CDR3 is 13 amino acids long. With 5 bases removed from V and 6 bases from J, the gap between germline ends came to 14 bases. The CDR3 protein is CASSDQRASEQYF. The CDR3 region has the DNA TGTGCCAGCAGTGACCAGCGGGCCAGCGAGCAGTACTTC.

The sample holds a few counts of this clone. CDR3 bases: TGTGCCAGCAGCGTAGGTCCGGACGGAGGGCTGGGCTACACCTTC. Protein: CASSVGPDGGLGYTF. This chain connects TRBV9 to TRBJ1-2; no firm D call. The CDR3 spans 15 residues. CDR1 SGDLS and CDR2 YYNGEE come from the germline V gene. V lost 0 bases and J lost 8, with 17 bases in between.

The gene calls are TRBV9 and TRBJ2-1, with a tentative D call TRBD2 (5 bases). Germline V gene data show CDR1 as SGDLS and CDR2 as YYNGEE. CDR3 length: 17 amino acids. Trimming shortened V by 3 bases and J by 3 bases, and 19 bases separated the two germline ends. This CDR3 is CASSARTGGPNYNEQFF. The CDR3, as DNA: TGTGCCAGCAGCGCTCGGACGGGCGGGCCAAACTACAATGAGCAGTTCTTC.